This T cell receptor (beta chain) was sequenced for a study of blood T cell repertoires in COVID-19 (dated by TCRdb to the early 2020s). Regarding the study in general: The collaborator samples originated in the United States, Italy and Spain and spanned the acute and convalescent phases of COVID-19. The samples were drawn from two sources: the first 160 participants of the ongoing ImmuneRACE study, and 1,000 to 1,500 subjects contributed by 6 global collaborators. The sample metadata nearly always contained a de-identified subject ID, COVID-19 status, age in years and sex. The prospective study material was composed of cDNA or gDNA derived from T cells, B-cell-depleted T cells, or PBMCs. HLA class I and class II types, where available, came from metadata supplied by the sample provider rather than from assay-based typing. The repertoires were made available in a free public database intended to serve as a resource for research on the immune response to SARS-CoV-2. Deeply sampled blood TCRbeta repertoires from subjects exposed to, actively infected with, or recovered from COVID-19 were included in the dataset.

Concerning this clone: What antigen it recognizes has not been identified. The sample holds no much larger clone one base away, and base qualities are not on file.

In the germline V gene, CDR1 corresponds to SGHRS and CDR2 to YFSETQ. Germline trimming amounts to 4 bases on V and 7 bases on J, with 10 as the count of junction bases outside the gene matches. Inclusive of the bounding cysteine and phenylalanine, the CDR3 is 14 residues long. Only the CDR3 portion is preserved as DNA: 42 bases, with reading frame beginning at the first base. TCRbeta CDR3 regions were amplified from genomic DNA by means of the immunoSEQ Assay, a bias-controlled multiplex PCR. Per the authors' processing: Nucleated cell counts per sample were estimated from amplification of reference gene primers within the assay. To quantify the absolute abundance of each unique TCRbeta CDR3 rearrangement, sequence reads were collapsed and filtered. Productive Simpson clonality was computed per sample as the square root of Simpson's diversity index over productive rearrangements. The immuneACCESS repertoire file appears here via TCRdb, limited to in-frame rearrangements. These files lack a portion of the clones; in checked studies, under half of the deficit traces to unresolved V genes, and the cause of the others is not known. The V and J calls and clone size are taken from that table; D and trimming were inferred from the DNA. A total of 200,000 to 250,000 clones appear in this sample, about 88% of them only once. The ten top clones hold roughly 2% of the sample.

A second Seattle source provided samples from volunteer blood donors who had recovered from COVID-19. Whole blood was collected in K2EDTA tubes by collaborating institutions according to the institutions' own protocols. Collaborator samples were shipped for TCRbeta analysis as frozen whole blood, isolated PBMCs, or DNA extracted from either sample type. The research as a whole found: How much clinical and demographic metadata was included differed by source and by participant, and the metadata was provided uncurated.

This chain joins TRBV5-1 to TRBJ1-2; the central 7 bases match TRBD1. This clonotype was sampled from a woman in her thirties or forties who had recovered from COVID-19. The material sequenced was peripheral blood. The nucleotide sequence is given as TGCGCCAGCAGCGGGGGGACAGCCACTGCTGGCTACACCTTC. It is translated as CASSGGTATAGYTF.